These 27 T cell receptor beta chains were all obtained from the same sample, sequenced in a study of technical replicates of blood from four donors. The table came from immunoSEQ multiplex PCR; TCRdb's copy has only in-frame clones and leaves some out. The sample holds some 78,000 clones, just under 95% seen once. The sequencing sample was made of T cells isolated from PBMCs. These receptors originate from a human donor in good health.

The rearrangement links TRBV19 to TRBJ2-1, with 10 bases identical to TRBD2. Germline-derived CDR1 and CDR2 are LNHDA and SQIVND (reference sequence). V was pared by 3 bases and J by 4 bases, with 12 bases of the junction left unmatched. CDR3 length equals 18 residues. CDR3 coding DNA: TGTGCCAGTAGTATTGAAGCGGGAGGGCCGTTGGGGTACAATGAGCAGTTCTTC. As protein: CASSIEAGGPLGYNEQFF. Full variable domain (missing parts from reference TRBV19 and TRBJ2-1): DGGITQSPKYLFRKEGQNVTLSCEQNLNHDAMYWYRQDPGQGLRLIYYSQIVNDFQKGDIAEGYSVSREKKESFPLTVTSAQKNPTAFYLCASSIEAGGPLGYNEQFFGPGTRLTVL.

This clone was seen once. This sequence joins TRBV28 and TRBJ2-1; 14 bases are a match to TRBD2. Germline trimming cut 6 bases from V and 3 bases from J; bases unmatched to any gene: 4. The CDR3 runs 16 residues. CDR1 MDHEN and CDR2 SYDVKM come from the germline V gene. This CDR3 is CASSWTSGRSYNEQFF. Written as DNA, the CDR3 is TGTGCCAGCAGCTGGACTAGCGGGAGGAGCTACAATGAGCAGTTCTTC.

In its sample, this clone was seen once. The chain employs TRBV27 and TRBJ2-3, with 16 bases fitting TRBD2. V was pared by 4 bases and J by 4 bases, with 8 bases of the junction left unmatched. CDR1 is MNHEY, CDR2 SMNVEV, per germline (reference sequence). The CDR3 length is 18 residues. This CDR3 is CASSSTGTSGRASDTQYF. The CDR3 region has the DNA TGTGCCAGCAGTTCCACCGGGACTAGCGGGAGGGCCTCAGATACGCAGTATTTT.

The chain is built from TRBV30 and TRBJ1-1; 7 positions match TRBD1. CDR3 length equals 15 residues. V lost 0 bases and J lost 1; bases outside the gene matches: 5. CDR1 and CDR2 (germline): GTSNPN, SVGIG (reference sequence). CDR3 bases: TGTGCCTGGAGTGTAAGCGACAGGGAGAACACTGAAGCTTTCTTT. As protein: CAWSVSDRENTEAFF. Using reference TRBV30 and TRBJ1-1 for the parts outside the CDR3, the full variable domain is SQTIHQWPATLVQPVGSPLSLECTVEGTSNPNLYWYRQAAGRGLQLLFYSVGIGQISSEVPQNLSASRPQDRQFILSSKKLLLSDSGFYLCAWSVSDRENTEAFFGQGTRLTVV.

This chain links TRBV5-6 with TRBJ2-2; TRBD1 aligns across 9 bases. The CDR3 runs 15 residues. CDR1 SGHDT and CDR2 YYEEEE come from the germline V gene. V lost 4 bases and J lost 6; bases outside the gene matches: 7. This chain's CDR3 is CASSIGDREAGELFF. The CDR3 bases are TGTGCCAGCAGCATAGGGGACAGGGAAGCCGGGGAGCTGTTTTTT.

The sample holds one count of this clone. The chain is built from TRBV5-1 and TRBJ2-7; D unresolved. Germline V gene sequence: CDR1 SGHRS, CDR2 YFSETQ. The V end was cut by 0 bases, the J end by 3 bases, with 13 bases between. The CDR3 extends over 15 amino acids. In nucleotides, the CDR3 is TGCGCCAGCAGCTTGGTCTCAGGTGGGTTCTACGAGCAGTACTTC. It translates to CASSLVSGGFYEQYF.

The V and J genes are TRBV11-2 and TRBJ2-5, with a weak D call TRBD1 (7 bases). The CDR3 has 19 residues. V was clipped by 0 bases and J by 7 bases, with 27 bases between them. Per the germline V gene, CDR1 is SGHAT and CDR2 is FQNNGV. The CDR3 DNA reads TGTGCCAGCAGCTTAGATTCACAGGGGAGACTAGGTGTATTTGGGACCCAGTACTTC. It specifies CASSLDSQGRLGVFGTQYF.

This rearrangement joins TRBV19 to TRBJ1-3, with unresolved D. Looked up from germline, CDR1 is LNHDA and CDR2 is SQIVND (reference sequence). The V and J ends lost 3 bases and 4 bases respectively, with 10 bases between them. The CDR3 totals 14 residues. The CDR3 sequence: CASSIYGLGNTIYF. For the CDR3, the DNA is TGTGCCAGTAGTATTTACGGACTAGGAAACACCATATATTTT.

The chain links TRBV5-1 to TRBJ2-5, with no clear D. The CDR3 runs to 16 residues. Germline values: CDR1 SGHRS, CDR2 YFSETQ. V lost 6 bases, J lost 5 bases, and 23 bases lay in between. Here the CDR3 DNA reads TGCGCCAGCACAAGTACCAAGACTCGCGAGAGTGAGACCCAGTACTTC. Encoded protein: CASTSTKTRESETQYF.

Here the CDR3 reads CASSLSLREFDTQYF. The CDR3 DNA reads as TGTGCCAGCAGCTTAAGTCTACGGGAGTTCGATACGCAGTATTTT. The rearrangement uses TRBV7-7 and TRBJ2-3, with a weak D call TRBD2 (6 bases). CDR1 SSHAT and CDR2 FNYEAQ come from the germline V gene (reference sequence). CDR3 size: 15 residues. V was cut by 2 bases and J by 6 bases, with 15 bases left in between.

The V call is TRBV5-4, the J call TRBJ2-1; 9 positions agree with TRBD1. V was clipped by 2 bases and J by 10 bases; unmatched bases: 4. This CDR3 is built from 13 residues. Germline-derived CDR1 and CDR2 are SGHNT and YYREEE (reference sequence). CDR3: CASSLQGAGEQFF. For the CDR3, the DNA is TGTGCCAGCAGCTTACAGGGGGCAGGGGAGCAGTTCTTC.

As for this clone: Other DNA sequences in this specimen translate into the identical CDR3. CDR3: CASSVGGSTEAFF. CDR3 coding DNA: TGTGCCAGCAGCGTGGGGGGTAGCACTGAAGCTTTCTTT. The chain uses TRBV9 and TRBJ1-1; perhaps TRBD1 as D (5 bases). Germline values: CDR1 SGDLS, CDR2 YYNGEE. The length of the CDR3 is 13 residues. V gave up 2 bases and J gave up 4 bases, with 9 bases separating them.

In this sample, this clone turned up once. The chain employs TRBV6-5 and TRBJ1-1; perhaps TRBD1 as D (6 bases). Trimming cost V 7 bases and J 1 base, with 16 bases left between them. Germline values: CDR1 MNHEY, CDR2 SVGAGI. The CDR3 runs 15 residues. Here the CDR3 DNA reads TGTGCCAGCACCGAATACAGGGCAGAGAACACTGAAGCTTTCTTT. It yields the protein CASTEYRAENTEAFF.

The gene calls are TRBV27 and TRBJ1-1; 7 nucleotides agree with TRBD1. V was clipped by 6 bases and J by 7 bases; unmatched bases: 17. This CDR3 is built from 16 residues. Germline values: CDR1 MNHEY, CDR2 SMNVEV (reference sequence). CDR3: CASRLTGNGGPGEAFF. CDR3 nucleotides: TGTGCCAGCAGGCTGACAGGGAATGGGGGACCGGGTGAAGCTTTCTTT.

This sequence joins TRBV7-2 and TRBJ1-4; 7 nucleotides agree with TRBD1. This CDR3 has 14 residues. Trimming at V came to 7 bases and at J to 7 bases, leaving 9 bases not matched to a gene. CDR1 and CDR2 (germline): SGHTA, FQGNSA. CDR3 region: CASKKPGTAEKLFF. DNA of the CDR3: TGTGCCAGCAAGAAACCTGGGACAGCTGAAAAACTGTTTTTT. Variable domain in full (rest from reference TRBV7-2 and TRBJ1-4): GAGVSQSPSNKVTEKGKDVELRCDPISGHTALYWYRQSLGQGLEFLIYFQGNSAPDKSGLPSDRFSAERTGGSVSTLTIQRTQQEDSAVYLCASKKPGTAEKLFFGSGTQLSVL.

The chain couples TRBV6-5 to TRBJ2-3, with unresolved D. Germline lookup yields CDR1 MNHEY and CDR2 SVGAGI. Trimming removed 2 bases at V and 2 bases at J, with 8 bases between. The length of the CDR3 is 14 residues. The CDR3 loop reads CASSYGLHTDTQYF. The CDR3 DNA sequence: TGTGCCAGCAGTTACGGGCTACACACAGATACGCAGTATTTT.

The V gene is TRBV18, the J gene TRBJ1-2, with D perhaps matching TRBD1 (6 bases). Per germline, CDR1 KGHSH and CDR2 LQKENI. V was shortened by 4 bases and J by 4 bases, with 19 bases between the two germline ends. The CDR3 is 16 amino acids. Here the CDR3 DNA reads TGTGCCAGCTCACGTATTGGAGAGGGGACATTCTATGGCTACACCTTC. Translating gives CASSRIGEGTFYGYTF.

The V call is TRBV6-5, the J call TRBJ2-7; tentatively, D is TRBD2 (7 bases). The V and J ends lost 4 bases and 10 bases respectively, with 11 bases between them. CDR3 size: 11 residues. Germline CDR1 reads MNHEY; CDR2 reads SVGAGI. The CDR3 DNA follows: TGTGCCAGCAGTTTGGGGGGGCGACAGTACTTC. This sequence encodes CASSLGGRQYF.

V usage is TRBV10-3 and J usage is TRBJ2-7; 14 bases fit TRBD2. The CDR3 extends over 15 amino acids. CDR1 ENHRY and CDR2 SYGVKD come from the germline V gene. Trimming removed 6 bases from V and 7 bases from J; junction bases left unmatched: 8. The CDR3 nucleotides are TGTGCCATCAGGGGACTAGCGGGAGATATCCGGGAGCAGTACTTC. As protein: CAIRGLAGDIREQYF.

V usage is TRBV5-1 and J usage is TRBJ2-2, with TRBD2 identical over 7 bases. V shed 2 bases, J shed 7 bases, and the junction held 5 bases outside the gene matches. The CDR3 runs to 14 residues. Germline CDR1 SGHRS, CDR2 YFSETQ. CDR3 bases: TGCGCCAGCAGCTTAGGGACTATATTCGGGGAGCTGTTTTTT. Residues: CASSLGTIFGELFF.

This chain connects TRBV5-4 to TRBJ2-7, with D possibly being TRBD2 (5 bases). CDR3 length equals 13 residues. From germline, CDR1 is SGHNT and CDR2 YYREEE (reference sequence). V was clipped by 0 bases and J by 3 bases, with 7 bases between them. The CDR3 sequence is CASSLVGSYEQYF. CDR3 nucleotide sequence: TGTGCCAGCAGCTTGGTTGGGAGCTACGAGCAGTACTTC.

The V call is TRBV7-9, the J call TRBJ2-7; TRBD1 is a possible D gene (5 bases). The CDR3 is 16 amino acids. The V gene's germline CDR1 is SEHNR and CDR2 FQNEAQ (reference sequence). Between the trimmed V and J ends, which lost 0 bases and 3 bases, there was a span of 15 bases. The CDR3 DNA reads TGTGCCAGCAGCTTAGCGCAGGGAAGTAGTTTCTACGAGCAGTACTTC. This sequence encodes CASSLAQGSSFYEQYF.

This rearrangement joins TRBV7-3 to TRBJ1-1; 8 nucleotides agree with TRBD1. In germline, CDR1 is SGHTA, CDR2 FQGTGA. The CDR3 has 17 amino acids. V trimming: 5 bases; J trimming: 5 bases; junction bases outside the gene matches: 16. The CDR3 region is CASSPHRGGVQKTEAFF. The CDR3 DNA sequence: TGTGCCAGCAGCCCCCACAGGGGGGGGGTCCAGAAAACTGAAGCTTTCTTT. Using reference TRBV7-3 and TRBJ1-1 for the parts outside the CDR3, the full variable domain is GAGVSQTPSNKVTEKGKYVELRCDPISGHTALYWYRQSLGQGPEFLIYFQGTGAADDSGLPNDRFFAVRPEGSVSTLKIQRTERGDSAVYLCASSPHRGGVQKTEAFFGQGTRLTVV.

V is TRBV6-1 and J is TRBJ1-2, with TRBD1 as a possible D gene (6 bases). The V end lost 7 bases, the J end lost 3 bases, and 12 bases lay between the germline ends. The CDR3 contains 13 residues. The germline gives CDR1 MNHNS, CDR2 SASEGT. CDR3 bases: TGTGCCAGCATTCTATACAGGGACTATGGCTACACCTTC. It encodes CASILYRDYGYTF.

The chain couples TRBV9 to TRBJ2-7, with 8 positions matching TRBD2. J lost 7 bases, V lost 4 bases, and 4 bases had no gene match. Germline CDR1 is SGDLS and CDR2 is YYNGEE. The CDR3 totals 12 residues. Here the CDR3 DNA reads TGTGCCAGCAGCCCCGGGGGGGTTGAGCAGTACTTC. This codes for CASSPGGVEQYF.

CDR3 sequence reads: CASSPKMAGGNTGELFF. The CDR3 nucleotides are TGTGCCAGCAGCCCTAAAATGGCGGGAGGGAACACCGGGGAGCTGTTTTTT. This chain links TRBV11-2 with TRBJ2-2; TRBD2 aligns across 8 bases. The CDR3 consists of 17 residues. Germline CDR1 and CDR2: SGHAT and FQNNGV. J lost 1 base, V lost 5 bases, and 9 bases had no gene match.

This clone was recorded only once. J is TRBJ2-7 and V is TRBV5-1, with D unresolved. Germline V gene data show CDR1 as SGHRS and CDR2 as YFSETQ. V was trimmed by 9 bases and J by 1 base, leaving 11 bases between them. The CDR3 is made up of 12 amino acids. CDR3 sequence (DNA): TGCGCCAACCCAAGCGATTCCTACGAGCAGTACTTC. It specifies CANPSDSYEQYF.